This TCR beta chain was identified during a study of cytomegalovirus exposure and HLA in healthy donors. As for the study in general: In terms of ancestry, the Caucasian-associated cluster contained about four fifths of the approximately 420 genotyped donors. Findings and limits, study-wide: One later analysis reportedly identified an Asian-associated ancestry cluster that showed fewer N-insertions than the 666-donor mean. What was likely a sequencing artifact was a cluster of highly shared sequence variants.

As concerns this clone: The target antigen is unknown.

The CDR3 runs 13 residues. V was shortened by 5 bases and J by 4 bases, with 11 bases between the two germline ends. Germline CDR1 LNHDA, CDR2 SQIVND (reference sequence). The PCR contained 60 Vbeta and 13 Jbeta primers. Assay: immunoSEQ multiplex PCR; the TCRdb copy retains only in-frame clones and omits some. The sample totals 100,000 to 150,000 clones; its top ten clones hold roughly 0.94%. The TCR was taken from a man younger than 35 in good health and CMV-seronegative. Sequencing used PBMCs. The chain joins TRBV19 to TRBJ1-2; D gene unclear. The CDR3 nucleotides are TGTGCCAGTAGTCCCGGGAGGGCCTATGGCTACACCTTC. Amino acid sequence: CASSPGRAYGYTF.